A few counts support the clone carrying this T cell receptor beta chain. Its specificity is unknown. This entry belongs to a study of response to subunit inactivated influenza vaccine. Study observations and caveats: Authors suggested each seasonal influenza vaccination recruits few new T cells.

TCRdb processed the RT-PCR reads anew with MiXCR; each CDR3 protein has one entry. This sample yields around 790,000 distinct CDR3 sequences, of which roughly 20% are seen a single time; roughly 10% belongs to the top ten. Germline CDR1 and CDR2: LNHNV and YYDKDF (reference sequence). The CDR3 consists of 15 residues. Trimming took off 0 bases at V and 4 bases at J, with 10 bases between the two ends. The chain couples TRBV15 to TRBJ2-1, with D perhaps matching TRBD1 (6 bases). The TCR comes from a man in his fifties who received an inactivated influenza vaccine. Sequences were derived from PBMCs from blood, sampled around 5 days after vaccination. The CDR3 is CATSRDRGHYNEQFF. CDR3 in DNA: TGTGCCACCAGCAGAGATAGGGGACATTACAATGAGCAGTTCTTC.